The entry below describes one T cell receptor beta chain. This record belongs to a study of T cells in narcolepsy. The method was immunoSEQ multiplex PCR; TCRdb's version includes in-frame clones alone and lacks a portion of them. The sample includes fewer than 30,000 clones, around 83% of them seen just once. V lost 2 bases, J lost 5 bases, and 12 bases lay in between. Per the germline V gene, CDR1 is MNHNS and CDR2 is SASEGT. CDR3 size: 15 residues. The rearrangement links TRBV6-1 to TRBJ2-2; tentative D call: TRBD1 (5 bases). The receptor was derived from a human donor with narcolepsy. The sequenced sample consisted of CD45RA- memory CD4+ T cells from PBMCs. The CDR3 coding sequence is TGTGCCAGCAGTGAATCAGGGTTGCGAACCGGGGAGCTGTTTTTT. This codes for CASSESGLRTGELFF.